One and the same sample provided the 20 T cell receptor beta chains below, sequenced in a study of blood T cell repertoires in COVID-19. The repertoire was sequenced with immunoSEQ multiplex PCR; TCRdb's copy has only in-frame clones and lacks some. The sample lists some 260,000 clones, 88% seen once, with 0.7% in the top ten. Source material: peripheral blood. The receptors originated from a human donor in a cohort sampled during active COVID-19.

This sequence joins TRBV5-4 and TRBJ2-7, with D possibly matching TRBD2 (6 bases). This CDR3 has 15 amino acids. Germline CDR1 is SGHNT and CDR2 is YYREEE (reference sequence). Trimming removed 4 bases at V and 0 bases at J, with 14 bases between. In nucleotides, the CDR3 is TGTGCCAGCAGCGGAGGGACTTCCAACTCCTACGAGCAGTACTTC. Its protein product is CASSGGTSNSYEQYF.

The V gene is TRBV10-2, the J gene TRBJ2-1; D is perhaps TRBD1 (5 bases). CDR3 length equals 14 residues. Germline CDR1 WSHSY, CDR2 SAAADI. The V gene lost 7 bases and the J gene lost 9 bases, with 19 bases spanning the gap. Here the CDR3 reads CASKPQGPSGEQFF. CDR3 sequence (DNA): TGCGCCAGCAAGCCCCAGGGCCCCTCGGGTGAGCAGTTCTTC.

The chain joins TRBV3-1 (or the pseudogene TRBV3-2) to TRBJ1-2, with TRBD1 matching 8 bases. Trimming at V came to 2 bases and at J to 5 bases, leaving 7 bases not matched to a gene. The germline V gene has CDR1 LGHDT and CDR2 YNNKEL (reference sequence). This CDR3 comprises 15 residues. The CDR3 coding sequence is TGTGCCAGCAGCCAAAACGGACAGGGAGGATATGGCTACACCTTC. It is translated as CASSQNGQGGYGYTF.

The gene calls are TRBV15 and TRBJ2-2, with D tentatively TRBD1 (5 bases). This CDR3 has 18 amino acids. Deletions cut 5 bases from V and 0 bases from J, with 19 bases between. The V gene's germline CDR1 is LNHNV and CDR2 YYDKDF (reference sequence). The CDR3 DNA reads as TGTGCCACCAGCTATATTGGACATACGATCGCGAACACCGGGGAGCTGTTTTTT. This sequence encodes CATSYIGHTIANTGELFF.

The chain couples TRBV30 to TRBJ1-2; weak D call: TRBD1 (5 bases). Trimming left V 0 bases short and J 2 bases short, with 7 bases between. This CDR3 has 13 residues. Germline loops: CDR1 GTSNPN, CDR2 SVGIG (reference sequence). The CDR3 coding sequence is TGTGCCTGGAGTGTCGACAGCAACTATGGCTACACCTTC. Translating gives CAWSVDSNYGYTF.

The rearrangement links TRBV7-8 to TRBJ2-7; D is possibly TRBD2 (6 bases). The germline gives CDR1 SGHVS, CDR2 FQNEAQ. The CDR3 has 13 amino acids. V lost 6 bases to trimming and J lost 0 bases, with 9 bases between them. The CDR3 bases are TGTGCCAGCAGTAAGGGAGGCTCCTACGAGCAGTACTTC. Translation: CASSKGGSYEQYF.

The chain uses TRBV5-1 and TRBJ2-7, with unresolved D. Trimming removed 2 bases at V and 1 base at J, with 7 bases between. Germline CDR1 is SGHRS and CDR2 is YFSETQ. CDR3 length equals 13 residues. CDR3 sequence (DNA): TGCGCCAGCAGCTTCACGGTGTCCTACGAGCAGTACTTC. Translation gives CASSFTVSYEQYF.

The genes are TRBV4-3 and TRBJ2-1, with 12 positions matching TRBD1. There are 15 residues in the CDR3. Trimming took 2 bases from V and 10 from J; bases not matched to a gene: 6. Germline-derived CDR1 and CDR2 are LGHNA and YSLEER. The CDR3 DNA is TGCGCCAGCAGCCAACCGGGACAGGGGGCGGGAGAGCAGTTCTTC. Its translation: CASSQPGQGAGEQFF.

This chain links TRBV10-3 with TRBJ2-1, with 8 nucleotides matching TRBD2. Per germline, CDR1 ENHRY and CDR2 SYGVKD. J gave up 0 bases and V 6 bases, and 7 bases lay outside the gene matches. The CDR3 runs 16 residues. The CDR3 protein is CAISGLAGSSYNEQFF. Here the CDR3 DNA reads TGTGCCATCAGCGGTTTAGCGGGGAGCTCCTACAATGAGCAGTTCTTC.

This clone was found once. This chain links TRBV19 with TRBJ2-2; TRBD1 matches at 7 bases. Germline CDR1 LNHDA, CDR2 SQIVND (reference sequence). This CDR3 is 16 amino acids long. V lost 5 bases, J lost 4 bases, and 10 bases stayed unmatched. The CDR3 DNA is TGTGCCAGTAGTGGGTCGACAGGGATAATCACCGGGGAGCTGTTTTTT. It yields the protein CASSGSTGIITGELFF. The full variable domain, its missing parts supplied by reference TRBV19 and TRBJ2-2, is DGGITQSPKYLFRKEGQNVTLSCEQNLNHDAMYWYRQDPGQGLRLIYYSQIVNDFQKGDIAEGYSVSREKKESFPLTVTSAQKNPTAFYLCASSGSTGIITGELFFGEGSRLTVL.

The chain carries TRBV30 and TRBJ2-1, with D unclear. This CDR3 region has 11 residues. V dropped 7 bases and J dropped 6 bases, with 10 bases sitting between them. Looked up from germline, CDR1 is GTSNPN and CDR2 is SVGIG (reference sequence). The chain's CDR3 is CASRSSNEQFF. CDR3 DNA: TGTGCCTCCCGGTCGAGCAATGAGCAGTTCTTC. Full variable domain (missing parts from reference TRBV30 and TRBJ2-1): SQTIHQWPATLVQPVGSPLSLECTVEGTSNPNLYWYRQAAGRGLQLLFYSVGIGQISSEVPQNLSASRPQDRQFILSSKKLLLSDSGFYLCASRSSNEQFFGPGTRLTVL.

V and J are TRBV28 and TRBJ2-1; no firm D call. The CDR3 spans 14 residues. V dropped 2 bases and J dropped 4 bases, with 9 bases sitting between them. CDR1 is MDHEN and CDR2 is SYDVKM in the germline V gene. The DNA for the CDR3 is TGTGCCAGCAGTTTACCAGCGAGATACAATGAGCAGTTCTTC. This translates into CASSLPARYNEQFF.

This rearrangement joins TRBV18 to TRBJ1-1; 9 bases line up with TRBD1. V dropped 4 bases and J dropped 4; count of bases not matched to a gene: 4. From germline, CDR1 is KGHSH and CDR2 LQKENI. The CDR3 is 14 amino acids. Here the CDR3 DNA reads TGTGCCAGCTCACTGAAGACAGGGGGCACTGAAGCTTTCTTT. It codes for CASSLKTGGTEAFF.

A few counts support this clone. This chain links TRBV27 with TRBJ1-1; D unresolved. Germline V gene sequence: CDR1 MNHEY, CDR2 SMNVEV (reference sequence). The CDR3 spans 14 residues. V was clipped by 7 bases and J by 4 bases, with 16 bases between them. CDR3 loop: CASKPPGRGTEAFF. CDR3 DNA: TGTGCCAGCAAACCGCCGGGCCGGGGCACTGAAGCTTTCTTT.

The rearrangement joins TRBV25-1 to TRBJ2-2; 12 bases are a match to TRBD2. Germline V CDR1 and CDR2: MGHDK, SYGVNS. This CDR3 is 17 amino acids long. V gave up 5 bases and J gave up 1 base; unmatched junction bases: 5. The CDR3 sequence: CASSPGLAGKNTGELFF. CDR3 bases: TGTGCCAGCAGTCCCGGACTAGCGGGAAAGAACACCGGGGAGCTGTTTTTT.

This clone turned up a few times. The chain employs TRBV27 and TRBJ1-5, with D maybe TRBD1 (6 bases). The V and J ends lost 5 bases and 7 bases respectively, with 12 bases between them. The V gene's germline CDR1 is MNHEY and CDR2 SMNVEV (reference sequence). The CDR3 has 13 residues. CDR3 residues: CASSNSGDQPQHF. The CDR3 bases are TGTGCCAGCAGTAATTCAGGGGACCAGCCCCAGCATTTT.

This clone is a singleton in its sample. This chain connects TRBV6-5 to TRBJ1-1; 9 bases are shared with TRBD1. The V gene's germline CDR1 is MNHEY and CDR2 SVGAGI. The CDR3 is 15 amino acids. V shed 4 bases, J shed 4 bases, and the junction held 7 bases outside the gene matches. CDR3: CASSSEQGAGTEAFF. CDR3 sequence (DNA): TGTGCCAGCAGTTCAGAACAGGGGGCGGGCACTGAAGCTTTCTTT.

The chain has TRBV12-2 and TRBJ2-2; TRBD1, the table's D call, lacks a check against the DNA. TRBV12-2 represents a pseudogene. The CDR3 extends over 17 amino acids. The CDR3 is CASRFAGTGLHTGELFF. CDR3 DNA: TGTGCAAGTCGCTTTGCCGGGACAGGGCTTCACACCGGGGAGCTGTTTTTT.

V is TRBV27 and J is TRBJ1-1, with D possibly matching TRBD1 (6 bases). CDR1 and CDR2 from the germline V gene are MNHEY and SMNVEV (reference sequence). The CDR3 has 13 residues. V lost 4 bases and J 1 base, leaving 7 bases between the germline ends. The CDR3 bases are TGTGCCAGCAGTTGGGGGCCGAACACTGAAGCTTTCTTT. Amino acids: CASSWGPNTEAFF.

The rearrangement uses TRBV28 and TRBJ2-4; perhaps TRBD2 as D (5 bases). The germline V gene encodes CDR1 MDHEN and CDR2 SYDVKM. CDR3 length: 15 amino acids. V gave up 6 bases and J gave up 0 bases, with 12 bases separating them. CDR3 sequence: CASSRTHIAKNIQYF. As DNA, the CDR3 is TGTGCCAGCAGCCGGACTCACATAGCCAAAAACATTCAGTACTTC.